The rows below give T cell receptor beta chains drawn from one sample of a study of blood T cells in healthy people across ages. TCRdb reanalysed the 5' RACE reads using MiXCR and keeps one entry per CDR3 protein. This table holds 630,000 or so distinct CDR3 sequences, around 31% found once. Input material: blood. The receptors were gathered from a woman of 80 years or more in good health. Each CDR3 is given with its conserved first and last residue. Each record gives: V gene, clone size, J gene, D gene, CDR3 DNA, CDR3 protein. A D gene is named only where the DNA matches it firmly. For some rows the clone size is stated as once, few or many, or as a class when expanded; others skip it.

v_call: TRBV5-1
clone_size: many
j_call: TRBJ2-7
d_call: .
cdr3_nt: TGCGCCAGCAGCTTGTTGGGAGGTTATCCCTACGAGCAGTACTTC
cdr3_aa: CASSLLGGYPYEQYF

v_call: TRBV6-1
clone_size: .
j_call: TRBJ2-5
d_call: .
cdr3_nt: TGTGCCAGCAGTCGACAGAACAATGAGCAGTACTTC
cdr3_aa: CASSRQNNEQYF

v_call: TRBV6-1
clone_size: once
j_call: TRBJ2-1
d_call: .
cdr3_nt: TGTGCCAGCAGTGAAGTGTTGACGTTCGGCAGGGTGGAGCTCGGTGAGCAGTTCTTC
cdr3_aa: CASSEVLTFGRVELGEQFF

v_call: TRBV5-1
clone_size: .
j_call: TRBJ2-1
d_call: .
cdr3_nt: TGCGCCAGCAGCTTTTGGGGGGCCGATGAGCAGTTCTTC
cdr3_aa: CASSFWGADEQFF

v_call: TRBV15
clone_size: many
j_call: TRBJ1-5
d_call: .
cdr3_nt: TGTGCCACCAGCAGAGATAGGGTTCTCGGTCAGCCCCAGCATTTT
cdr3_aa: CATSRDRVLGQPQHF

v_call: TRBV20-1
clone_size: .
j_call: TRBJ2-2
d_call: .
cdr3_nt: TGCAGTGCTAGAGATCGATACAGGGTCACCGGGGAGCTGTTTTTT
cdr3_aa: CSARDRYRVTGELFF

v_call: TRBV6-5
clone_size: many
j_call: TRBJ2-7
d_call: TRBD1
cdr3_nt: TGTGCCAGCAGTCGTTCCGGGACAGGGGGCGGCGAGCAGTACTTC
cdr3_aa: CASSRSGTGGGEQYF

v_call: TRBV29-1
clone_size: many
j_call: TRBJ1-4
d_call: .
cdr3_nt: TGCAGCGTTGTAGGGGCAACTAATGAAAAACTGTTTTTT
cdr3_aa: CSVVGATNEKLFF

v_call: TRBV29-1
clone_size: once
j_call: TRBJ2-6
d_call: TRBD1
cdr3_nt: TGCAGCGTTGTGGGACAGGGGGCTGGGGCCAACGTCCTGACTTTC
cdr3_aa: CSVVGQGAGANVLTF

v_call: TRBV6-2/TRBV6-3
clone_size: few
j_call: TRBJ1-5
d_call: .
cdr3_nt: TGTGCCAGCAGTTACACCTTGAGCAATCAGCCCCAGCATTTT
cdr3_aa: CASSYTLSNQPQHF

v_call: TRBV28
clone_size: .
j_call: TRBJ2-1
d_call: .
cdr3_nt: TGTGCCAGCAGCCTGACAGGACTCTACAATGAGCAGTTCTTC
cdr3_aa: CASSLTGLYNEQFF

v_call: TRBV20-1
clone_size: many
j_call: TRBJ1-2
d_call: .
cdr3_nt: TGCAGTGCTGATGGGACGGACTACACCTTC
cdr3_aa: CSADGTDYTF

v_call: TRBV6-2/TRBV6-3
clone_size: many
j_call: TRBJ2-7
d_call: TRBD1
cdr3_nt: TGTGCCAGCCGCACGACGTTCGGGACAGGTGCCTACGAGCAGTACTTC
cdr3_aa: CASRTTFGTGAYEQYF